The 32 T cell receptor delta chains below all came from one sample that was sequenced in a study of Vδ1+ human thymocytes. Whole-study results and caveats: Thymic TRG and TRD repertoires appeared highly polyclonal, with Gaussian CDR3 length distributions.

RNA was extracted from the cells and then reverse transcribed. Pooled V-gene forward primers with one constant-region reverse primer generated the CDR3 amplicons by multiplex PCR. TCRdb re-called clones from the multiplex PCR reads via CATT. The sample lists 23,000 or so delta-chain clones; less than 30% were seen once. No antigen is known for these receptors. The sample comprised Vdelta1+ gamma-delta thymocytes from the thymus. Noted subset: FACS-sorted CD3+ TCRalphabeta- TCRVdelta1+ TCRVdelta2- thymocytes. These receptor sequences come from a boy in the first two years of life who had congenital heart surgery.

With regard to this clone: This CDR3 is also generated by other DNA sequences in the sample. This rearrangement joins TRDV1 to TRDJ1, with TRDD3 matching 10 bases. The germline gives CDR1 TSWWSYY, CDR2 QGS. The CDR3 runs to 19 residues. The junction had 13 bases not matched to a gene; V was cut back by 0 bases and J by 3 bases. This CDR3 reads CALGELAHSRLGDSDKLIF. The CDR3 DNA sequence: TGTGCTCTTGGGGAACTGGCTCACTCCCGACTGGGGGATTCCGATAAACTCATCTTT.

This clone was detected a few times. The genes are TRDV1 and TRDJ1; D ambiguous. This CDR3 has 16 amino acids. Germline CDR1 and CDR2: TSWWSYY and QGS. The V and J ends lost 2 bases and 0 bases respectively, with 13 bases between them. DNA for the CDR3: TGTGCTCTTGGGGAAATAGCTCCCCAGTACACCGATAAACTCATCTTT. Its translation: CALGEIAPQYTDKLIF.

The V and J genes are TRDV1 and TRDJ1, with TRDD3 matching over 11 bases. From germline, CDR1 is TSWWSYY and CDR2 QGS. V gave up 0 bases and J gave up 0 bases; unmatched junction bases: 21. The length of the CDR3 is 23 residues. This CDR3 is CALGELTPPYWGIGRGYTDKLIF. The CDR3 nucleotides are TGTGCTCTTGGGGAACTCACCCCCCCGTACTGGGGGATAGGGCGGGGATACACCGATAAACTCATCTTT.

As for this clone: A much larger clone lies one base from this, so it may be a read error. The rearrangement uses TRDV1 and TRDJ1; the D call may be TRDD2 or TRDD3 (6 bases each). V lost 1 base and J 0 bases, leaving 27 bases between the germline ends. This CDR3 is 21 amino acids long. Germline lookup yields CDR1 TSWWSYY and CDR2 QGS. CDR3 sequence reads: CALGEPPTGSLGYMYTDKLIF. CDR3 in DNA: TGTGCTCTTGGGGAACCTCCTACGGGATCACTGGGCTATATGTACACCGATAAACTCATCTTT.

As to this clone: A read error is possible here, since a much larger clone lies one base away. Within the sample, other DNA sequences also encode this same CDR3. J is TRDJ1 and V is TRDV1, with TRDD3 matching over 9 bases. J gave up 0 bases and V 1 base, and 27 bases lay outside the gene matches. The CDR3 runs to 24 residues. Per germline, CDR1 TSWWSYY and CDR2 QGS. In DNA form, the CDR3 reads TGTGCTCTTGGGGAACCCATTCCTACCCTACACAAAAGTACTGGGGGACCATACACCGATAAACTCATCTTT. Translation gives CALGEPIPTLHKSTGGPYTDKLIF.

About this clone itself: Other DNA sequences in this sample translate to the same CDR3. This chain connects TRDV1 to TRDJ1; D is undetermined. Trimming removed 8 bases at V and 0 bases at J, with 19 bases between. CDR1 and CDR2 from the germline V gene are TSWWSYY and QGS. The CDR3 has 16 residues. CDR3 protein: CALPSLLWRYTDKLIF. In DNA form, the CDR3 reads TGTGCTCTTCCCTCACTCCTCTGGAGGTACACCGATAAACTCATCTTT.

This clone is judged medium-sized. Other nucleotide sequences in the sample specify the same CDR3. The chain recombines TRDV1 with TRDJ1, with TRDD3 matching over 12 bases. With V trimmed by 3 bases and J by 2 bases, 16 bases remained unmatched. This CDR3 region has 20 residues. Germline V gives CDR1 TSWWSYY, CDR2 QGS. The CDR3 coding sequence is TGTGCTCTTGGGGAGGCCTCTCCCCGGTACTGGGGGATACAAACCGATAAACTCATCTTT. It specifies CALGEASPRYWGIQTDKLIF.

The chain combines TRDV1 with TRDJ1; 8 bases match TRDD3. J lost 0 bases, V lost 4 bases, and 22 bases had no gene match. The CDR3 runs to 21 residues. Germline V gene data show CDR1 as TSWWSYY and CDR2 as QGS. The CDR3 sequence is CALGVRGVRLGIPRYTDKLIF. CDR3 bases: TGTGCTCTTGGGGTCCGTGGTGTGCGACTGGGGATACCCCGATACACCGATAAACTCATCTTT.

The chain is built from TRDV1 and TRDJ1; the D gene is possibly TRDD2 (9 bases). V was pared by 3 bases and J by 8 bases, with 25 bases between. Germline lookup yields CDR1 TSWWSYY and CDR2 QGS. This CDR3 region has 17 residues. Here the CDR3 DNA reads TGTGCTCTTGGGGAGCCTTCCTACGAGTACTGGGGGTTCAAACTCATCTTT. Its protein product is CALGEPSYEYWGFKLIF.

The rearrangement joins TRDV1 to TRDJ1; D possibly corresponds to TRDD3 (5 bases). The CDR3 length is 19 residues. CDR1 TSWWSYY and CDR2 QGS come from the germline V gene. V lost 0 bases and J lost 2, with 22 bases in between. The CDR3 DNA reads as TGTGCTCTTGGGGAACTGAGGTTTTCGGGGACACGGGGGACCGATAAACTCATCTTT. This gives the protein CALGELRFSGTRGTDKLIF.

This clone was detected only a few times. The V gene is TRDV1, the J gene TRDJ1; 9 bases map to TRDD2. Germline values: CDR1 TSWWSYY, CDR2 QGS. CDR3 length equals 24 residues. The junction had 27 bases not matched to a gene; V was cut back by 1 base and J by 0 bases. The CDR3, as DNA: TGTGCTCTTGGGGAACGAGGTGTGCCTTCCTACCAAGGTGGGGGCCGAGGGTACACCGATAAACTCATCTTT. Protein sequence: CALGERGVPSYQGGGRGYTDKLIF.

Remarks on this clone: Within the sample, other DNA sequences also encode this same CDR3. The V gene is TRDV1, the J gene TRDJ1; 11 nucleotides line up with TRDD3. This CDR3 contains 20 residues. Trimming at V came to 0 bases and at J to 6 bases, leaving 18 bases not matched to a gene. Germline loops: CDR1 TSWWSYY, CDR2 QGS. CDR3: CALGELVEGLGGYGNNKLIF. The DNA for the CDR3 is TGTGCTCTTGGGGAACTCGTCGAAGGACTTGGGGGATACGGGAACAATAAACTCATCTTT.

The V gene is TRDV1, the J gene TRDJ1, with D perhaps matching TRDD3 (6 bases). Per germline, CDR1 TSWWSYY and CDR2 QGS. This CDR3 contains 20 residues. V dropped 0 bases and J dropped 8 bases, with 31 bases sitting between them. In DNA form, the CDR3 reads TGTGCTCTTGGGGAACTCGGAGCACGGGCTGGGGCTACGTTATCGGTGAAACTCATCTTT. It encodes CALGELGARAGATLSVKLIF.

To note about this clone: The sample contains more than one DNA sequence encoding this CDR3. The genes are TRDV1 and TRDJ1; D possibly corresponds to TRDD2 (5 bases). Germline V gene data show CDR1 as TSWWSYY and CDR2 as QGS. The CDR3 has 21 residues. V was pared by 3 bases and J by 0 bases, with 29 bases between. The CDR3 DNA reads as TGTGCTCTTGGGGAGTGCCTACGCGTTCAACTACAGAGAGTTTACACCGATAAACTCATCTTT. Amino acid sequence: CALGECLRVQLQRVYTDKLIF.

The chain carries TRDV1 and TRDJ1; D perhaps matches TRDD3 (6 bases). Per the germline V gene, CDR1 is TSWWSYY and CDR2 is QGS. Trimming removed 2 bases from V and 4 bases from J, with 8 bases in between. This CDR3 is built from 13 residues. The CDR3 sequence is CALGEGGNDKLIF. DNA for the CDR3: TGTGCTCTTGGGGAAGGGGGGAACGATAAACTCATCTTT.

The chain combines TRDV1 with TRDJ1; D perhaps matches TRDD3 (6 bases). Trimming shortened V by 2 bases and J by 10 bases, and 38 bases separated the two germline ends. Looked up from germline, CDR1 is TSWWSYY and CDR2 is QGS. The CDR3 is made up of 21 amino acids. The CDR3 spells CALGEGFLDTVGCPPHQGLIF. In DNA, the CDR3 is TGTGCTCTTGGGGAAGGGTTCTTAGATACGGTAGGCTGTCCCCCACACCAAGGACTCATCTTT.

The J gene is TRDJ1, the V gene TRDV1; D remains ambiguous. From germline, CDR1 is TSWWSYY and CDR2 QGS. CDR3 length equals 16 residues. V was pared by 5 bases and J by 0 bases, with 16 bases between. CDR3 sequence (DNA): TGTGCTCTTGGGCAACCGGTACTGCCGTACACCGATAAACTCATCTTT. It yields the protein CALGQPVLPYTDKLIF.

In its sample, this clone was seen a few times. The V call is TRDV1, the J call TRDJ1, with 11 bases matching TRDD3. V trimming: 5 bases; J trimming: 4 bases; junction bases outside the gene matches: 12. This CDR3 contains 17 residues. Germline assignment: CDR1 TSWWSYY and CDR2 QGS. CDR3 sequence: CALGTPTGGYRNDKLIF. Here the CDR3 DNA reads TGTGCTCTTGGGACCCCTACTGGGGGATATCGGAACGATAAACTCATCTTT.

Details on this clone: The same CDR3 is also encoded by other DNA sequences in this sample. The genes are TRDV1 and TRDJ1; 12 bases are a match to TRDD3. The CDR3 runs to 22 residues. Germline-derived CDR1 and CDR2 are TSWWSYY and QGS. The junction had 28 bases not matched to a gene; V was cut back by 3 bases and J by 8 bases. This chain's CDR3 is CALGDPLGPTVGLGDTPGKLIF. The CDR3, as DNA: TGTGCTCTTGGGGACCCATTGGGCCCTACCGTTGGGCTGGGGGATACGCCTGGAAAACTCATCTTT.

This chain connects TRDV1 to TRDJ1, with TRDD3 identical over 9 bases. V shed 2 bases and J 1 base; nucleotides not matched to a gene: 11. Germline lookup yields CDR1 TSWWSYY and CDR2 QGS. This CDR3 is built from 18 residues. CDR3 coding DNA: TGTGCTCTTGGGGAAAGGGTGTGGCTGGGGGATGTCACCGATAAACTCATCTTT. Amino acids: CALGERVWLGDVTDKLIF.

The chain carries TRDV1 and TRDJ1, with D possibly TRDD3 on 6 matching bases. CDR1 is TSWWSYY, CDR2 QGS, per germline. This CDR3 spans 19 amino acids. Trimming pared 2 bases from V and 0 bases from J, leaving 22 bases between. In DNA, the CDR3 is TGTGCTCTTGGGGAAGTCCCTCCTTTCGTGGGGGCGTACACCGATAAACTCATCTTT. This translates into CALGEVPPFVGAYTDKLIF.

The V call is TRDV1, the J call TRDJ1, with 8 bases identical to TRDD3. CDR3 length: 21 residues. Per the germline V gene, CDR1 is TSWWSYY and CDR2 is QGS. J was trimmed by 1 base and V by 6 bases; bases with no gene match: 25. The CDR3 DNA follows: TGTGCTCTTGGCGAAGGAGAATTACTTCCTTACGGTACTGGGGGCACCGATAAACTCATCTTT. Protein product: CALGEGELLPYGTGGTDKLIF.

V gene TRDV1 combines with J gene TRDJ1, with D tentatively TRDD2 or TRDD3 (6 bases each). V was trimmed by 5 bases and J by 0 bases, leaving 34 bases between them. The V gene's germline CDR1 is TSWWSYY and CDR2 QGS. There are 22 residues in the CDR3. The CDR3 DNA is TGTGCTCTTGGGAACCAAAGGCCTTCCACGTGTGGGGGGAGTTTGTACACCGATAAACTCATCTTT. Translating gives CALGNQRPSTCGGSLYTDKLIF.

At least ten counts were recorded for this clone. The same CDR3 is also encoded by other DNA sequences in this sample. This chain connects TRDV1 to TRDJ1; 10 nucleotides align to TRDD3. Germline V gene sequence: CDR1 TSWWSYY, CDR2 QGS. The CDR3 sequence is 16 residues long. Trimming removed 2 bases from V and 8 bases from J; junction bases left unmatched: 11. This chain's CDR3 is CALGETSPMGDTKLIF. The CDR3 DNA follows: TGTGCTCTTGGGGAAACGTCACCTATGGGGGATACAAAACTCATCTTT.

This clone ranks as medium-sized (0.01 to 0.1%). The genes are TRDV1 and TRDJ1, with 7 bases fitting TRDD2. Germline values: CDR1 TSWWSYY, CDR2 QGS. This CDR3 has 24 amino acids. J was trimmed by 0 bases and V by 3 bases; bases with no gene match: 31. CDR3 sequence (DNA): TGTGCTCTTGGGGATCCTCCAGGCGGGCCTTCCTTTTCCGATAAACGAGGGTACACCGATAAACTCATCTTT. It specifies CALGDPPGGPSFSDKRGYTDKLIF.

A remark on this clone: Other DNA sequences within the sample encode an identical CDR3. V usage is TRDV1 and J usage is TRDJ1; D is ambiguous. With 6 bases removed from V and 0 bases from J, the gap between germline ends came to 35 bases. The germline gives CDR1 TSWWSYY, CDR2 QGS. The CDR3 contains 22 residues. The CDR3 sequence is CALGDPRWADVTYRPHTDKLIF. The CDR3 DNA reads TGTGCTCTTGGAGACCCTCGGTGGGCGGACGTAACCTATCGACCCCACACCGATAAACTCATCTTT.

A single count supports this clone. This may be a read error, as it is one base from a much larger clone. This sample includes further DNA sequences coding for the same CDR3. J is TRDJ1 and V is TRDV1; 9 bases line up with TRDD3. CDR3 length: 20 residues. Germline values: CDR1 TSWWSYY, CDR2 QGS. Trimming took 0 bases from V and 6 from J; bases not matched to a gene: 20. The CDR3 is CALGELRARRLTGGRHKLIF. CDR3 nucleotide sequence: TGTGCTCTTGGGGAACTCAGGGCCCGACGCCTTACTGGGGGACGACATAAACTCATCTTT.

This clone was detected only a few times. The chain carries TRDV1 and TRDJ1; D possibly corresponds to TRDD3 (6 bases). V was pared by 6 bases and J by 0 bases, with 14 bases between. The CDR3 loop spans 15 amino acids. Germline assignment: CDR1 TSWWSYY and CDR2 QGS. The DNA of the CDR3 is TGTGCTCTTGGCCCTCCGAGGGGATACACCGATAAACTCATCTTT. Translated, it gives CALGPPRGYTDKLIF.

This clone occurred many times. The rearrangement uses TRDV1 and TRDJ1, with D tentatively TRDD3 (5 bases). The CDR3 has 19 amino acids. Looked up from germline, CDR1 is TSWWSYY and CDR2 is QGS. Deletions cut 0 bases from V and 0 bases from J, with 20 bases between. The CDR3 loop is CALGELFQGTYSYTDKLIF. DNA for the CDR3: TGTGCTCTTGGGGAACTATTCCAGGGGACCTATTCGTACACCGATAAACTCATCTTT.

This clone has more than one count but fewer than ten. This rearrangement joins TRDV1 to TRDJ1; TRDD3 aligns across 11 bases. Germline V gene data show CDR1 as TSWWSYY and CDR2 as QGS. J gave up 5 bases and V 3 bases, and 14 bases lay outside the gene matches. The CDR3 covers 18 residues. The chain's CDR3 is CALGDPSDHWGIWDKLIF. Written as DNA, the CDR3 is TGTGCTCTTGGGGACCCTTCCGATCACTGGGGGATATGGGATAAACTCATCTTT.

This clone occurred a few times. The J gene is TRDJ1, the V gene TRDV1, with D possibly being TRDD3 (6 bases). The CDR3 extends over 18 amino acids. Germline V gene sequence: CDR1 TSWWSYY, CDR2 QGS. V was trimmed by 7 bases and J by 0 bases, leaving 24 bases between them. The CDR3 here is CALARSVVGGLYTDKLIF. For the CDR3, the DNA is TGTGCTCTTGCCCGGTCGGTTGTGGGGGGGTTGTACACCGATAAACTCATCTTT.

This clone was picked up a small number of times. The V and J genes are TRDV1 and TRDJ1; 8 bases align to TRDD3. V lost 2 bases to trimming and J lost 0 bases; unmatched junction nucleotides: 17. Germline V CDR1 and CDR2: TSWWSYY, QGS. CDR3 length: 20 residues. The DNA of the CDR3 is TGTGCTCTTGGGGAAGTTGATCTTCGTAACTTGGGGGATTACACCGATAAACTCATCTTT. Translation gives CALGEVDLRNLGDYTDKLIF.